A single count supports the clone carrying this T cell receptor beta chain. What it binds is unknown. The assay was immunoSEQ multiplex PCR, and TCRdb's table has in-frame clones only and misses some. The sample yields over 45,000 clones, roughly 80% seen once. V lost 8 bases, J lost 3 bases, and 14 bases lay in between. Germline CDR1 MNHEY, CDR2 SVGAGI. The CDR3 has 14 amino acids. This record comes from a study of vaccination effects on CD4 cells after COVID-19. Whole-study context: ViraFEST assay sequencing came after antigen-specific CD4+ T cells were expanded with viral peptide pools. They grew roughly 2 million PBMC in each well, adding about 10 IU/ml IL-2 and 10 ug/ml peptides.

Following culture for around 9 days, CD4+ T cells were isolated. The input for sequencing was CD4+ T cells from PBMCs cultured without peptide, taken before COVID-19 vaccination. This chain connects TRBV6-5 to TRBJ2-1; a possible D gene is TRBD2 (7 bases). The source of this sequence is a human donor who received a COVID-19 vaccine. For the CDR3, the DNA is TGTGCCAGCCGGGGGCTAGCGGACTACAATGAGCAGTTCTTC. Translation gives CASRGLADYNEQFF.